This entry features one T cell receptor beta chain sequence. Its antigen is unknown. CDR1 and CDR2 from the germline V gene are SGHAT and FQNNGV. The CDR3 loop spans 13 amino acids. V lost 2 bases and J 1 base, leaving 5 bases between the germline ends. Sequencing used immunoSEQ multiplex PCR; TCRdb keeps in-frame clones, though not all of them. The table has tens of thousands of clones, roughly 76% seen once; the top ten hold about 2.5%. This record belongs to a study of vaccination effects on CD4 cells after COVID-19. Expansion with viral peptide pools was applied to antigen-specific CD4+ T cells by the ViraFEST assay prior to sequencing. CD4+ T cells were isolated after about nine days of culture.

The chain combines TRBV11-2 with TRBJ1-1; D remains ambiguous. Material: CD4+ T cells from PBMCs cultured with HCoV-229E spike peptides, obtained before COVID-19 vaccination. This receptor was obtained from a human donor who received a COVID-19 vaccine. CDR3 in DNA: TGTGCCAGCAGCTTAACGGAGAACACTGAAGCTTTCTTT. Amino acid sequence: CASSLTENTEAFF. Using reference TRBV11-2 and TRBJ1-1 for the parts outside the CDR3, the full variable domain is EAGVAQSPRYKIIEKRQSVAFWCNPISGHATLYWYQQILGQGPKLLIQFQNNGVVDDSQLPKDRFSAERLKGVDSTLKIQPAKLEDSAVYLCASSLTENTEAFFGQGTRLTVV.